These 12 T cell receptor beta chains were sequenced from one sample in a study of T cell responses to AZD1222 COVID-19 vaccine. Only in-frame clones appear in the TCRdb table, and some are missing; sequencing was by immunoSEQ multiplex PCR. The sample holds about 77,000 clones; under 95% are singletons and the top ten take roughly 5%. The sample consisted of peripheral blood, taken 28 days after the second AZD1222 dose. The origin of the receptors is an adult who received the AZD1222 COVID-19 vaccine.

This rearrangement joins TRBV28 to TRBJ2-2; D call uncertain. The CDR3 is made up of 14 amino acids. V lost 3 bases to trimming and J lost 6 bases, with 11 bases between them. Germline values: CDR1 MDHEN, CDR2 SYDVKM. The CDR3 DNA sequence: TGTGCCAGCAGTTTTGCAGGTCAGGCCGGGGAGCTGTTTTTT. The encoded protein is CASSFAGQAGELFF.

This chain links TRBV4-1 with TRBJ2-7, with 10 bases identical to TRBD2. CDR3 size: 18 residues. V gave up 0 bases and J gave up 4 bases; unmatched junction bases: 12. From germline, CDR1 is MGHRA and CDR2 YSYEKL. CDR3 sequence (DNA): TGCGCCAGCAGCCAAGATCCTCCTAGCGGGAGCTATGGGTACGAGCAGTACTTC. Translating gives CASSQDPPSGSYGYEQYF.

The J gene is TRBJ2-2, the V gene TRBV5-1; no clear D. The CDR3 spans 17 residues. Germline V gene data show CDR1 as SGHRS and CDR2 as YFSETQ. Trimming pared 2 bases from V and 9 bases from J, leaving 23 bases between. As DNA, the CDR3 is TGCGCCAGCAGCTTCACCCGATCCGGACCCCCCGGACGGGAGCTGTTTTTT. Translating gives CASSFTRSGPPGRELFF.

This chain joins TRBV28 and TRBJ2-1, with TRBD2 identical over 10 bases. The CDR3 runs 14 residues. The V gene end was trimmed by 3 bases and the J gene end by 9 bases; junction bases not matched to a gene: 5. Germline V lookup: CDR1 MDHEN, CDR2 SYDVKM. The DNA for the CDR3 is TGTGCCAGCAGTTTCCTAGCGGGAGAAAGTGAGCAGTTCTTC. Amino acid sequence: CASSFLAGESEQFF.

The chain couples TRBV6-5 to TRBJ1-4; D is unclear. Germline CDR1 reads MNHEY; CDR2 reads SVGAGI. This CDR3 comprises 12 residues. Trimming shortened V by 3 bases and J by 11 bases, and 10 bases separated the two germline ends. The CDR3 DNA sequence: TGTGCCAGCAGTTATCAAGAGTCCAAACTGTTTTTT. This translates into CASSYQESKLFF.

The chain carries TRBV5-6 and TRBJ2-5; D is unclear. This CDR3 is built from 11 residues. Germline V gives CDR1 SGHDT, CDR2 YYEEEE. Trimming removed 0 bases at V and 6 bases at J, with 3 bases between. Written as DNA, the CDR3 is TGTGCCAGCAGCTTGGAGAAGACCCAGTACTTC. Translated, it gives CASSLEKTQYF.

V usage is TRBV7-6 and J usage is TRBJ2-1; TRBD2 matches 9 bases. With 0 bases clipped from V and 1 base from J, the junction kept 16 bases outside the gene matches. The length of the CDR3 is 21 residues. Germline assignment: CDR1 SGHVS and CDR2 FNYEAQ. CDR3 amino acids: CASSLAWGLAFPQGSYNEQFF. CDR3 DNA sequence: TGTGCCAGCAGCTTAGCCTGGGGACTAGCTTTTCCCCAAGGGTCCTACAATGAGCAGTTCTTC.

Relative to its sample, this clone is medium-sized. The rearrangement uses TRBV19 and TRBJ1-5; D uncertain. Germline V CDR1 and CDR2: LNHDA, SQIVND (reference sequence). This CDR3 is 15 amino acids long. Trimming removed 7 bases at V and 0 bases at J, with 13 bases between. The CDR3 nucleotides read TGTGCCAGTAACCCGGGGATTGATAGCAATCAGCCCCAGCATTTT. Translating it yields CASNPGIDSNQPQHF.

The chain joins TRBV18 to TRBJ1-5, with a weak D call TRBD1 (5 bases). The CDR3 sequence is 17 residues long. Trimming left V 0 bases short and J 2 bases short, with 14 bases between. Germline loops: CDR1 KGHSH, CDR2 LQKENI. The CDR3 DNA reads TGTGCCAGCTCACCACCAGGCTCAGGGTGGGGCAATCAGCCCCAGCATTTT. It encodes CASSPPGSGWGNQPQHF. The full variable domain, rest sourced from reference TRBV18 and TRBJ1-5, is NAGVMQNPRHLVRRRGQEARLRCSPMKGHSHVYWYRQLPEEGLKFMVYLQKENIIDESGMPKERFSAEFPKEGPSILRIQQVVRGDSAAYFCASSPPGSGWGNQPQHFGDGTRLSIL.

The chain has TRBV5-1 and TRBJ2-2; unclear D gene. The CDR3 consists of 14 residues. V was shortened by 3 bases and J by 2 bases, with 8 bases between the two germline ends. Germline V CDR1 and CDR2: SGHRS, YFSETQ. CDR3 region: CASSSAANTGELFF. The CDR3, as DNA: TGCGCCAGCAGCTCGGCGGCTAACACCGGGGAGCTGTTTTTT. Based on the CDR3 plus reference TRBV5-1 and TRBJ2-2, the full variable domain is KAGVTQTPRYLIKTRGQQVTLSCSPISGHRSVSWYQQTPGQGLQFLFEYFSETQRNKGNFPGRFSGRQFSNSRSEMNVSTLELGDSALYLCASSSAANTGELFFGEGSRLTVL.

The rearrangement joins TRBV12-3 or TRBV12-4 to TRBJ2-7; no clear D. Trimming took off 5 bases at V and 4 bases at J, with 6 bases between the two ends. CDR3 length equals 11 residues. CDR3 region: CASSLIYEQYF. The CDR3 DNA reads TGTGCCAGCAGTCTGATATACGAGCAGTACTTC.

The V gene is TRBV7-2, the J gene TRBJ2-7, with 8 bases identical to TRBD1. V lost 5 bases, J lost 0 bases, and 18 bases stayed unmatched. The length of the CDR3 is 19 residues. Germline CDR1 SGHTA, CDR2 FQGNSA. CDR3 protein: CASSVRTGFSTTSSYEQYF. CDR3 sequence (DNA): TGTGCCAGCAGCGTAAGGACAGGGTTTTCAACCACAAGCTCCTACGAGCAGTACTTC.